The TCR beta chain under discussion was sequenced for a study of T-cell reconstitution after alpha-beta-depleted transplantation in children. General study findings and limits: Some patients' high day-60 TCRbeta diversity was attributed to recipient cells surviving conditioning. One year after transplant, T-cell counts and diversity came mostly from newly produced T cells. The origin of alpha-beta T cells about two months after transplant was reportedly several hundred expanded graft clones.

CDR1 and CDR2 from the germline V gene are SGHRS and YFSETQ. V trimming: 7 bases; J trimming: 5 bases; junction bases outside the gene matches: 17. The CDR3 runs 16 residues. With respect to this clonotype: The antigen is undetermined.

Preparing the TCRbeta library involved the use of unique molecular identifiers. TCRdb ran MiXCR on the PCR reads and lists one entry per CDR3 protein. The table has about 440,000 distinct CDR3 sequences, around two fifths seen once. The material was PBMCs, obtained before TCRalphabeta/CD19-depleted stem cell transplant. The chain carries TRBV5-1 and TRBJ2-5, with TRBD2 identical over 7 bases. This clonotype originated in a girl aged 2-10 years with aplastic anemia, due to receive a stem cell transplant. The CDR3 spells CASVMGGLGPLETQYF. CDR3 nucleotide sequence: TGCGCCAGCGTCATGGGCGGACTAGGGCCTTTGGAGACCCAGTACTTC.